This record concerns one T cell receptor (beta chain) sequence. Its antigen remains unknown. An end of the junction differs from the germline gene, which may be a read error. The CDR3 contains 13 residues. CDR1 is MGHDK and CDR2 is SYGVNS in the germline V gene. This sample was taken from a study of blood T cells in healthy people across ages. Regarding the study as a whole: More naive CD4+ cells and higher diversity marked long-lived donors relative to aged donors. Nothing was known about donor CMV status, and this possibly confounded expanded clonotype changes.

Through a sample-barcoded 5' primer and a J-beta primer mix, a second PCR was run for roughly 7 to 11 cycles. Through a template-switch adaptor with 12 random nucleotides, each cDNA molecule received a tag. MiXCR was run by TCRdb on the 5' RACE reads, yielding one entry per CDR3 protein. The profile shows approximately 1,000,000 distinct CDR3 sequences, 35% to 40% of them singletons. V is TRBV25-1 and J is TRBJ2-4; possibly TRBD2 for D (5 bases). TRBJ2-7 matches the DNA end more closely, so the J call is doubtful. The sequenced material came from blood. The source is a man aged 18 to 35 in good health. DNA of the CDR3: TGTGCCGGCAGTGAATGGACGGGATACGAGCAGTACTTC. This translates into CAGSEWTGYEQYF.